These 13 T cell receptor beta chains came from one sample sequenced in a study of regulatory T cells in long-lasting Graves disease. Library construction for TCR beta used iRepertoire HTBI primers and Arm-PCR of CDR3 regions. TCRdb redid the calling of the multiplex PCR reads with MiXCR, one entry per CDR3 protein. The sample gives a few hundred thousand distinct CDR3 sequences, 21% of which show up once; approximately 14% is in the top ten. Time point in this sample: persistent/refractory GD, antithyroid drugs over 5 years with positive TRAb. RNA from PBMCs was the source of the TCR library. The sample consisted of peripheral blood mononuclear cells (PBMCs), taken when the disease was refractory, from a patient treated with antithyroid drugs. Every receptor here comes from a female donor with Graves disease.

This clonotype was counted only a few times. The V gene is TRBV4-1, the J gene TRBJ2-7; 8 nucleotides match TRBD1. Per the germline V gene, CDR1 is MGHRA and CDR2 is YSYEKL. Trimming took 4 bases from V and 3 from J; bases not matched to a gene: 8. CDR3 length equals 15 residues. CDR3 amino acids: CASSPTARGLYEQYF. CDR3 nucleotides: TGCGCCAGCAGCCCGACGGCCAGGGGGCTCTACGAGCAGTACTTC.

The V call is TRBV3-1, the J call TRBJ1-5; 8 nucleotides align to TRBD1. The V segment lost 4 bases and the J segment 6 bases; nucleotides outside the gene matches: 8. CDR1 LGHDT and CDR2 YNNKEL come from the germline V gene (reference sequence). The CDR3 consists of 15 residues. This CDR3 is CASSRPTGAGQPQHF. CDR3 DNA sequence: TGTGCCAGCAGCCGACCGACAGGGGCGGGTCAGCCCCAGCATTTT.

The sample holds a few counts of this clonotype. The chain carries TRBV27 and TRBJ2-3; TRBD2 matches 8 bases. The CDR3 is 13 residues long. In germline, CDR1 is MNHEY, CDR2 SMNVEV (reference sequence). V was pared by 6 bases and J by 1 base, with 0 bases of the junction left unmatched. The CDR3 nucleotides read TGTGCCAGCAGACTAGCGGGCACAGATACGCAGTATTTT. It yields the protein CASRLAGTDTQYF.

The table lists this clonotype with many counts. J is TRBJ1-5 and V is TRBV7-8; no clear D. The germline V gene encodes CDR1 SGHVS and CDR2 FQNEAQ. Trimming took off 0 bases at V and 9 bases at J, with 6 bases between the two ends. There are 12 residues in the CDR3. The CDR3 sequence is CASSLASGPQHF. The CDR3 DNA reads TGTGCCAGCAGCTTAGCATCCGGGCCCCAGCATTTT. The full variable domain, in which reference TRBV7-8 and TRBJ1-5 provide the parts outside the CDR3, is GAGVSQSPRYKVAKRGQDVALRCDPISGHVSLFWYQQALGQGPEFLTYFQNEAQLDKSGLPSDRFFAERPEGSVSTLKIQRTQQEDSAVYLCASSLASGPQHFGDGTRLSIL.

This clonotype occurred a few times. V gene TRBV3-1 combines with J gene TRBJ2-7; 11 positions match TRBD1. Germline trimming cut 7 bases from V and 6 bases from J; bases unmatched to any gene: 8. Germline-derived CDR1 and CDR2 are LGHDT and YNNKEL (reference sequence). The CDR3 contains 14 residues. This chain's CDR3 is CASTEGQGVLEQYF. The CDR3 nucleotides are TGTGCCAGCACCGAGGGACAGGGGGTTCTCGAGCAGTACTTC.

V usage is TRBV15 and J usage is TRBJ2-7; maybe TRBD2 (6 bases). V was cut by 1 base and J by 3 bases, with 10 bases left in between. In germline, CDR1 is LNHNV, CDR2 YYDKDF (reference sequence). This CDR3 region has 14 residues. CDR3 DNA sequence: TGTGCCACCAGCAGAGGGGACTCAAACTACGAGCAGTACTTC. This sequence encodes CATSRGDSNYEQYF.

This clonotype came up many times. The chain employs TRBV28 and TRBJ1-2; D gene ambiguous. The germline gives CDR1 MDHEN, CDR2 SYDVKM. The CDR3 is 15 residues long. Trimming pared 5 bases from V and 0 bases from J, leaving 13 bases between. The CDR3 bases are TGTGCCAGCAGTCCCGGGCAGAGAGCTAACTATGGCTACACCTTC. It yields the protein CASSPGQRANYGYTF.

CDR3 DNA: TGTGCCAGCTCACTTCATGAGGGTGCTGAAGCTTTCTTT. It yields the protein CASSLHEGAEAFF. The chain links TRBV18 to TRBJ1-1; D is unresolved. The CDR3 loop spans 13 amino acids. The V gene's germline CDR1 is KGHSH and CDR2 LQKENI. The V end lost 4 bases, the J end lost 6 bases, and 12 bases lay between the germline ends.

This clonotype was found many times. This chain uses TRBV12-3 or TRBV12-4 with TRBJ2-5; 9 nucleotides align to TRBD1. This CDR3 region has 14 residues. V shed 5 bases, J shed 3 bases, and the junction held 4 bases outside the gene matches. This CDR3 reads CASSRTGVEETQYF. As DNA, the CDR3 is TGTGCCAGCAGTAGGACAGGGGTCGAAGAGACCCAGTACTTC.

This clonotype has a count of ten or more. The CDR3 loop is CASSLVSETQYF. The CDR3 region has the DNA TGTGCCAGCAGCTTAGTGTCGGAGACCCAGTACTTC. The gene calls are TRBV7-9 and TRBJ2-5; D not resolved. The CDR3 is 12 residues long. The V gene's germline CDR1 is SEHNR and CDR2 FQNEAQ (reference sequence). The V gene lost 1 base and the J gene lost 5 bases, with 5 bases spanning the gap.

Many counts were recorded for this clonotype. CDR3 DNA sequence: TGTGCCAGCAGCTTAGCACCAGGGGCGCGAGACGAGCAGTACTTC. The encoded protein is CASSLAPGARDEQYF. The chain employs TRBV11-2 and TRBJ2-7, with D perhaps TRBD1 (6 bases). This CDR3 is 15 amino acids long. Germline values: CDR1 SGHAT, CDR2 FQNNGV. Trimming removed 1 base at V and 5 bases at J, with 15 bases between.

On this clonotype itself: A single base separates this from a much larger clone, so it may be a read error. CDR3 nucleotides: TGTGCCAGCAATCGACAGGGTCTCTATGGCTACACCTTC. It is translated as CASNRQGLYGYTF. The chain has TRBV27 and TRBJ1-2, with TRBD1 matching over 7 bases. With V trimmed by 7 bases and J by 4 bases, 6 bases remained unmatched. The CDR3 sequence is 13 residues long. Germline V CDR1 and CDR2: MNHEY, SMNVEV (reference sequence).

This clonotype was picked up a small number of times. This chain connects TRBV19 to TRBJ1-3, with D perhaps matching TRBD1 (5 bases). Germline values: CDR1 LNHDA, CDR2 SQIVND (reference sequence). The CDR3 covers 15 residues. V was pared by 6 bases and J by 1 base, with 13 bases between. The CDR3 nucleotides read TGTGCCAGTAGCCCCCGGGGGTCGTCTGGAAACACCATATATTTT. Translated: CASSPRGSSGNTIYF.